This TCR beta chain was found in a study of blood T cell repertoires in COVID-19. Study-level information: Donors in the United States, Italy and Spain gave samples during acute or convalescent COVID-19. Sources were T cells, B-cell-depleted T cells, or PBMCs; the material itself was cDNA or gDNA.

This CDR3 spans 15 amino acids. With V trimmed by 0 bases and J by 6 bases, 7 bases remained unmatched. CDR1 is SGHRS, CDR2 YFSETQ, per germline. Seattle cases were enrolled at active infection and followed longitudinally. In the original analysis: Researchers report that nucleated cell counts were estimated from reference gene primer amplification. Some clones are missing from TCRdb's copy, which holds only in-frame ones; the method was immunoSEQ multiplex PCR. V and J calls and clone size are as listed in that table; D and trimming were resolved from the DNA. The profile covers tens of thousands of clones, with 90% to 95% appearing a single time and about 0.4% taken by the ten largest.

Sample: peripheral blood. This clonotype originated in a man aged 45-65 years with COVID-19, enrolled during active disease. This chain uses TRBV5-1 with TRBJ2-7; 9 bases fit TRBD2. DNA of the CDR3: TGCGCCAGCAGCTTGGGCGCGGGAGGGCTGCTCGAGCAGTACTTC. Protein: CASSLGAGGLLEQYF.